This TCR beta chain emerged from a study of blood T cell repertoires in COVID-19. Study-wide context: Acute-phase and convalescent COVID-19 samples originated in the United States, Italy and Spain. The analysed material was cDNA or gDNA that came from T cells, B-cell-depleted T cells, or PBMCs.

Per the original data handling: Nucleated cell number was recorded as an estimate derived from reference gene primer amplification. Profiled with immunoSEQ multiplex PCR; TCRdb holds only in-frame clones, not every one. The V and J calls and the clone size are those of that table, but D and trimming were determined from the DNA. The repertoire has approximately 88,000 clones, 70% to 80% of them found once; the top ten carry roughly 50%. CDR1 and CDR2 from the germline V gene are LGHDT and YNNKEL (reference sequence). Trimming took off 10 bases at V and 7 bases at J, with 10 bases between the two ends. The CDR3 is made up of 11 amino acids.

The sequence came from a human donor in a cohort sampled during active COVID-19. The rearrangement links TRBV3-1 (or the pseudogene TRBV3-2) to TRBJ2-2; D remains unclear. Sequenced material: peripheral blood. The CDR3 protein is CATMSVGELFF. In DNA, the CDR3 is TGTGCCACAATGAGCGTCGGGGAGCTGTTTTTT.